Sequencing of this TCR beta chain was carried out in a study of neoadjuvant anti-PD-1 for oral cavity cancer. Time point of the sample: after neoadjuvant nivolumab, at surgical resection. The table came from immunoSEQ multiplex PCR; TCRdb's copy has only in-frame clones and leaves some out. The sample comprises around 70,000 clones, approximately 84% of which are singletons, and approximately 3% rests with the top ten. Trimming cost V 3 bases and J 5 bases, with 17 bases left between them. CDR1 is SGDLS and CDR2 is YYNGEE in the germline V gene. This CDR3 contains 15 residues. This sequence was found in a person aged 35 to 85 with oral cavity squamous cell carcinoma. This specimen consisted of PBMCs, obtained after nivolumab (anti-PD-1) treatment. The chain has TRBV9 and TRBJ2-5, with D possibly called TRBD1 or TRBD2 (5 bases each). CDR3 protein: CASSAGTGSLETQYF. For the CDR3, the DNA is TGTGCCAGCAGCGCCGGGACGGGGTCCCTGGAGACCCAGTACTTC.